These 13 T cell receptor beta chains were all obtained from the same sample, sequenced in a study of CD8 T cells in Susac syndrome. The authors reverse transcribed roughly 0.5 to 1 ug RNA with random hexamers. TCRdb reanalysed the immunoSEQ multiplex PCR reads using MiXCR and keeps one entry per CDR3 protein. The sample holds approximately 120,000 distinct CDR3 sequences, 90% to 95% seen once. The specimen was CD8+ T cells from PBMCs. Every receptor here comes from a human donor with multiple sclerosis.

The chain recombines TRBV21-1 with TRBJ1-2. TRBV21-1 is tagged as a pseudogene. This CDR3 has 11 amino acids. CDR3 sequence: CATRYRGGYTF. CDR3 DNA sequence: TGTGCCACACGGTATCGAGGCGGCTACACCTTC.

This chain joins TRBV7-2 and TRBJ1-1; tentatively, D is TRBD1 (6 bases). Trimming took off 4 bases at V and 0 bases at J, with 15 bases between the two ends. This CDR3 is 16 amino acids long. Germline CDR1 reads SGHTA; CDR2 reads FQGNSA. CDR3 nucleotide sequence: TGTGCCAGCAGCTCTACAGGGATCCCCGTGAACACTGAAGCTTTCTTT. Translated: CASSSTGIPVNTEAFF.

This clonotype showed up just a few times. J is TRBJ2-6 and V is TRBV7-9; D gene unclear. Germline CDR1 SEHNR, CDR2 FQNEAQ (reference sequence). This CDR3 has 17 residues. The germline V and J ends were trimmed by 1 base and 0 bases, with 10 bases remaining between them. This chain's CDR3 is CASSLVEAYSGANVLTF. The CDR3 DNA sequence: TGTGCCAGCAGCTTAGTTGAGGCGTACTCTGGGGCCAACGTCCTGACTTTC.

In this sample, this clonotype turned up a few times. This chain joins TRBV12-3 or TRBV12-4 and TRBJ2-4; the D gene is possibly TRBD2 (6 bases). The V end lost 6 bases, the J end lost 1 base, and 10 bases lay between the germline ends. The length of the CDR3 is 14 residues. The CDR3 loop is CASSPGGAKNIQYF. The CDR3 DNA is TGTGCCAGCAGCCCTGGGGGGGCCAAAAACATTCAGTACTTC.

J is TRBJ1-1 and V is TRBV14; a possible D gene is TRBD1 (5 bases). Germline CDR1 SGHDN, CDR2 FVKESK. The CDR3 totals 13 residues. V gave up 6 bases and J gave up 4 bases, with 12 bases separating them. The CDR3 reads CASSQGWGTEAFF. Here the CDR3 DNA reads TGTGCCAGCAGTCAGGGTTGGGGCACTGAAGCTTTCTTT.

The gene calls are TRBV3-1 and TRBJ2-5, with D unresolved. The ends were cut back, 0 bases at V and 5 bases at J, with 7 bases in the middle. CDR3 length: 13 residues. The germline gives CDR1 LGHDT, CDR2 YNNKEL (reference sequence). Here the CDR3 reads CASSQEPRETQYF. In DNA form, the CDR3 reads TGTGCCAGCAGCCAAGAGCCCAGGGAGACCCAGTACTTC.

The chain has TRBV28 and TRBJ2-3; D call uncertain. The CDR3 length is 12 residues. The germline V gene encodes CDR1 MDHEN and CDR2 SYDVKM. Trimming took off 2 bases at V and 3 bases at J, with 3 bases between the two ends. The CDR3 sequence is CASSLVTDTQYF. The CDR3 nucleotides are TGTGCCAGCAGTTTAGTGACAGATACGCAGTATTTT.

The chain employs TRBV14 and TRBJ1-1; no definite D call. The germline V gene has CDR1 SGHDN and CDR2 FVKESK. V shed 2 bases and J shed 6 bases, with 13 bases lying between them. The CDR3 has 14 residues. CDR3 in DNA: TGTGCCAGCAGCCAATTTGGCTCGGTCGCTGAAGCTTTCTTT. It codes for CASSQFGSVAEAFF.

Only one count was recorded for this clonotype. The CDR3 is CASRPRGGSTEAFF. The CDR3 DNA follows: TGTGCCAGCAGGCCCAGGGGGGGCTCCACTGAAGCTTTCTTT. V gene TRBV28 combines with J gene TRBJ1-1; 7 bases fit TRBD1. This CDR3 has 14 residues. The germline gives CDR1 MDHEN, CDR2 SYDVKM. The junction had 8 bases not matched to a gene; V was cut back by 6 bases and J by 4 bases.

The rearrangement joins TRBV3-1 to TRBJ2-1; D perhaps matches TRBD1 (5 bases). The CDR3 spans 15 residues. Germline V gene sequence: CDR1 LGHDT, CDR2 YNNKEL (reference sequence). The ends were cut back, 4 bases at V and 3 bases at J, with 13 bases in the middle. The CDR3 DNA is TGTGCCAGCAGCCCCAGGACACCTCTCTACAATGAGCAGTTCTTC. This gives the protein CASSPRTPLYNEQFF.

The gene calls are TRBV7-2 and TRBJ2-5; D is possibly TRBD2 (6 bases). V lost 2 bases and J 5 bases, leaving 12 bases between the germline ends. CDR3 length: 14 residues. Germline CDR1 SGHTA, CDR2 FQGNSA. CDR3 amino acids: CASSLKLAWETQYF. In DNA form, the CDR3 reads TGTGCCAGCAGCTTAAAACTAGCTTGGGAGACCCAGTACTTC.

The chain uses TRBV18 and TRBJ2-2; weak D call: TRBD1 (6 bases). The V end was cut by 3 bases, the J end by 3 bases, with 11 bases between. The CDR3 has 15 amino acids. Germline CDR1 reads KGHSH; CDR2 reads LQKENI. CDR3 sequence reads: CASSPPGHYTGELFF. Written as DNA, the CDR3 is TGTGCCAGCTCACCCCCGGGACACTACACCGGGGAGCTGTTTTTT.

This clonotype showed up just once. V gene TRBV11-2 combines with J gene TRBJ2-3; 8 bases are a match to TRBD2. CDR1 and CDR2 from the germline V gene are SGHAT and FQNNGV. There are 17 residues in the CDR3. The junction had 14 bases not matched to a gene; V was cut back by 0 bases and J by 9 bases. For the CDR3, the DNA is TGTGCCAGCAGCTTAGAGGTTCCCGGGAGGGGACACGACACGCAGTATTTT. Its translation: CASSLEVPGRGHDTQYF. The whole variable domain, filled in from reference TRBV11-2 and TRBJ2-3, reads EAGVAQSPRYKIIEKRQSVAFWCNPISGHATLYWYQQILGQGPKLLIQFQNNGVVDDSQLPKDRFSAERLKGVDSTLKIQPAKLEDSAVYLCASSLEVPGRGHDTQYFGPGTRLTVL.